These 32 T cell receptor beta chains were sequenced from one sample in a study of blood T cell repertoires in COVID-19. Repertoires were generated with immunoSEQ multiplex PCR, while TCRdb's copy carries only in-frame clones and drops some. This table holds 200,000 to 250,000 clones, 70% to 90% found once. The specimen was peripheral blood. The receptor set was obtained from a woman of 80 years or more with acute or convalescent COVID-19.

The chain recombines TRBV7-9 with TRBJ2-1, with 9 bases lining up with TRBD1. Trimming removed 5 bases from V and 2 bases from J; junction bases left unmatched: 7. Germline-derived CDR1 and CDR2 are SEHNR and FQNEAQ (reference sequence). The CDR3 is 16 residues long. In nucleotides, the CDR3 is TGTGCCAGCAGCCCAAATGGACAGGGGCCCTACAATGAGCAGTTCTTC. Translated: CASSPNGQGPYNEQFF.

The rearrangement joins TRBV6-5 to TRBJ1-6; TRBD1 aligns across 7 bases. Trimming took 6 bases from V and 1 from J; bases not matched to a gene: 3. There are 15 residues in the CDR3. The germline CDR1 and CDR2 sequences are MNHEY and SVGAGI. Written as DNA, the CDR3 is TGTGCCAGCAGGCCGGGACAGTCCTATAATTCACCCCTCCACTTT. As protein: CASRPGQSYNSPLHF.

This clone has just one count. This chain links TRBV30 with TRBJ2-1, with a possible D match to TRBD2 (5 bases). The V end lost 3 bases, the J end lost 8 bases, and 11 bases lay between the germline ends. Germline V gene sequence: CDR1 GTSNPN, CDR2 SVGIG (reference sequence). This CDR3 has 12 amino acids. The chain's CDR3 is CAWRSGWDEQFF. The DNA of the CDR3 is TGTGCCTGGAGGAGCGGCTGGGATGAGCAGTTCTTC.

This clone has just a few counts. The chain employs TRBV19 and TRBJ2-1; 12 bases agree with TRBD2. The length of the CDR3 is 18 residues. CDR1 and CDR2 (germline): LNHDA, SQIVND (reference sequence). The V segment lost 2 bases and the J segment 3 bases; nucleotides outside the gene matches: 8. CDR3 residues: CASSITSGRSRGYNEQFF. In DNA form, the CDR3 reads TGTGCCAGTAGTATAACTAGCGGGAGGAGCCGGGGCTACAATGAGCAGTTCTTC.

This chain links TRBV27 with TRBJ1-4; D is undetermined. Trimming took off 4 bases at V and 8 bases at J, with 23 bases between the two ends. Germline V gene lookup returns CDR1 MNHEY and CDR2 SMNVEV (reference sequence). CDR3 length equals 17 residues. CDR3 sequence (DNA): TGTGCCAGCAGTTCCTTCCGGGAGGTTGGGGTTGGGGAAAAACTGTTTTTT. Protein product: CASSSFREVGVGEKLFF.

The rearrangement uses TRBV27 and TRBJ2-3, with D possibly being TRBD2 (5 bases). CDR1 MNHEY and CDR2 SMNVEV come from the germline V gene (reference sequence). This CDR3 region has 15 residues. The V and J ends lost 5 bases and 2 bases respectively, with 14 bases between them. The CDR3 reads CASSPSGDTTDTQYF. CDR3 DNA sequence: TGTGCCAGCAGTCCCTCCGGGGATACCACAGATACGCAGTATTTT.

The chain links TRBV28 to TRBJ2-3; TRBD2 matches 8 bases. Germline V CDR1 and CDR2: MDHEN, SYDVKM. V lost 6 bases and J lost 1; bases outside the gene matches: 9. CDR3 length: 16 residues. The CDR3 sequence: CASRTGRGSGTDTQYF. CDR3 DNA sequence: TGTGCCAGCAGAACCGGGAGGGGGAGCGGCACAGATACGCAGTATTTT.

This chain connects TRBV5-1 to TRBJ2-5, with D possibly being TRBD2 (5 bases). The CDR3 is 14 residues long. Germline V gene data show CDR1 as SGHRS and CDR2 as YFSETQ. Trimming stripped 4 bases from V and 0 bases from J, with 10 bases between. The CDR3 protein is CASSPDLYQETQYF. The CDR3 coding sequence is TGCGCCAGCAGCCCGGACTTGTACCAAGAGACCCAGTACTTC.

The chain joins TRBV18 to TRBJ2-7; 10 bases fit TRBD1. Trimming at V came to 4 bases and at J to 2 bases, leaving 5 bases not matched to a gene. The CDR3 is 15 amino acids. CDR1 KGHSH and CDR2 LQKENI come from the germline V gene. In nucleotides, the CDR3 is TGTGCCAGCTCACTGGGGACAGGGGACCCCTACGAGCAGTACTTC. Its protein is CASSLGTGDPYEQYF.

CDR3 sequence: CASSQASVAGAQETQYF. CDR3 nucleotide sequence: TGTGCCAGCAGCCAAGCATCGGTAGCGGGAGCTCAAGAGACCCAGTACTTC. The chain has TRBV4-2 and TRBJ2-5; 9 bases are a match to TRBD2. Germline assignment: CDR1 LGHNA and CDR2 YNFKEQ. The trim removed 1 base at V and 2 bases at J, leaving 8 bases unmatched. The CDR3 runs to 17 residues.

This chain connects TRBV4-1 to TRBJ2-7; TRBD2 matches 8 bases. Looked up from germline, CDR1 is MGHRA and CDR2 is YSYEKL. There are 14 residues in the CDR3. J lost 5 bases, V lost 4 bases, and 7 bases had no gene match. CDR3 sequence reads: CASSPRGGRDEQYF. The CDR3 coding sequence is TGCGCCAGCAGCCCCCGCGGGGGGAGAGACGAGCAGTACTTC.

The rearrangement uses TRBV18 and TRBJ2-1; D remains ambiguous. Trimming cost V 3 bases and J 5 bases, with 8 bases left between them. The CDR3 sequence is 13 residues long. Germline V lookup: CDR1 KGHSH, CDR2 LQKENI. The CDR3 loop is CASSPPGDNEQFF. The DNA for the CDR3 is TGTGCCAGCTCACCCCCAGGCGACAATGAGCAGTTCTTC.

The chain employs TRBV10-3 and TRBJ1-2; 8 bases line up with TRBD1. The CDR3 is 15 residues long. Trimming at V came to 7 bases and at J to 7 bases, leaving 14 bases not matched to a gene. Germline lookup yields CDR1 ENHRY and CDR2 SYGVKD. CDR3 sequence: CAINSDGQGGTGYTF. The CDR3 DNA reads TGTGCCATCAACTCCGATGGACAGGGAGGGACTGGCTACACCTTC.

The sample holds a few counts of this clone. This chain links TRBV7-2 with TRBJ1-2; D possibly corresponds to TRBD1 (5 bases). This CDR3 spans 14 amino acids. With 0 bases removed from V and 4 bases from J, the gap between germline ends came to 9 bases. Germline lookup yields CDR1 SGHTA and CDR2 FQGNSA. CDR3 amino acids: CASSLAQGGYGYTF. The CDR3 DNA is TGTGCCAGCAGCTTAGCGCAGGGAGGCTATGGCTACACCTTC.

The rearrangement links TRBV10-3 to TRBJ2-1, with 9 bases aligning to TRBD2. Germline CDR1 reads ENHRY; CDR2 reads SYGVKD. Trimming took 0 bases from V and 2 from J; bases not matched to a gene: 5. The CDR3 is made up of 17 amino acids. The CDR3 reads CAISESQRGVTYNEQFF. CDR3 in DNA: TGTGCCATCAGTGAGTCTCAGCGGGGGGTGACCTACAATGAGCAGTTCTTC.

The chain has TRBV7-3 and TRBJ1-1, with D possibly matching TRBD1 (5 bases). This CDR3 is built from 14 residues. CDR1 is SGHTA and CDR2 is FQGTGA in the germline V gene. V lost 1 base to trimming and J lost 5 bases, with 11 bases between them. The CDR3, as DNA: TGTGCCAGCAGCTTAATTGGGGGGGAGACTGAAGCTTTCTTT. This encodes CASSLIGGETEAFF.

In its sample, this clone was seen a few times. This same CDR3 is encoded by further DNA sequences in the sample. The chain links TRBV9 to TRBJ1-5; D unclear. CDR1 is SGDLS and CDR2 is YYNGEE in the germline V gene. The V end was cut by 3 bases, the J end by 1 base, with 8 bases between. The CDR3 is made up of 14 amino acids. The CDR3 DNA sequence: TGTGCCAGCAGCGCCGGGGTAAGCAATCAGCCCCAGCATTTT. It encodes CASSAGVSNQPQHF.

The chain carries TRBV30 and TRBJ1-3; maybe TRBD1 (5 bases). The length of the CDR3 is 16 residues. Germline CDR1 reads GTSNPN; CDR2 reads SVGIG (reference sequence). Trimming removed 2 bases at V and 2 bases at J, with 16 bases between. CDR3 bases: TGTGCCTGGAGTAGGGGCGGGGAGGGGACTGGAAACACCATATATTTT. It translates to CAWSRGGEGTGNTIYF.

V and J are TRBV7-2 and TRBJ1-4; 9 bases line up with TRBD1. V was clipped by 5 bases and J by 8 bases; unmatched bases: 3. The V gene's germline CDR1 is SGHTA and CDR2 FQGNSA. The CDR3 extends over 13 amino acids. The chain's CDR3 is CASSPQGAEKLFF. CDR3 nucleotide sequence: TGTGCCAGCAGCCCACAGGGGGCGGAAAAACTGTTTTTT.

V is TRBV3-1 (or the pseudogene TRBV3-2) and J is TRBJ2-5; 8 nucleotides align to TRBD2. Germline trimming cut 2 bases from V and 4 bases from J; bases unmatched to any gene: 18. Germline-derived CDR1 and CDR2 are LGHDT and YNNKEL (reference sequence). This CDR3 is 19 amino acids long. CDR3 residues: CASSQRGAGSGSFSETQYF. In DNA, the CDR3 is TGTGCCAGCAGCCAAAGGGGGGCTGGGAGCGGGAGTTTTTCAGAGACCCAGTACTTC.

The CDR3 loop is CAISAQTGGNTEAFF. The CDR3 nucleotides are TGTGCCATCAGTGCCCAGACAGGGGGAAACACTGAAGCTTTCTTT. The rearrangement uses TRBV10-3 and TRBJ1-1, with 9 positions matching TRBD1. The germline CDR1 and CDR2 sequences are ENHRY and SYGVKD. The CDR3 runs 15 residues. Trimming cost V 4 bases and J 2 bases; bases outside gene matches: 5.

The chain recombines TRBV6-5 with TRBJ2-5, with D possibly being TRBD2 (5 bases). V dropped 8 bases and J dropped 1 base, with 17 bases sitting between them. CDR3 length: 15 amino acids. The germline gives CDR1 MNHEY, CDR2 SVGAGI. The CDR3 spells CASRRNQGLQETQYF. The CDR3 DNA reads as TGTGCCAGCCGCCGGAATCAAGGACTCCAAGAGACCCAGTACTTC.

This chain connects TRBV7-9 to TRBJ2-3, with TRBD2 as a possible D gene (6 bases). Germline values: CDR1 SEHNR, CDR2 FQNEAQ (reference sequence). The germline V and J ends were trimmed by 3 bases and 3 bases, with 10 bases remaining between them. The CDR3 spans 14 residues. The CDR3 sequence: CASSFSSGTDTQYF. Here the CDR3 DNA reads TGTGCCAGCAGCTTTTCGAGCGGGACAGATACGCAGTATTTT.

The J gene is TRBJ1-5, the V gene TRBV18; 8 bases line up with TRBD1. CDR3 length: 15 residues. Germline CDR1 and CDR2: KGHSH and LQKENI. J was trimmed by 2 bases and V by 3 bases; bases with no gene match: 3. The CDR3 region is CASSPEGQGNQPQHF. The CDR3 nucleotides are TGTGCCAGCTCACCCGAGGGACAGGGCAATCAGCCCCAGCATTTT.

A few counts support this clone. V and J are TRBV18 and TRBJ1-1; the match to TRBD1 covers 9 bases. CDR1 KGHSH and CDR2 LQKENI come from the germline V gene. The trim removed 5 bases at V and 3 bases at J, leaving 4 bases unmatched. The CDR3 sequence is 14 residues long. Written as DNA, the CDR3 is TGTGCCAGCTCATTCCGGGACAGGGACACTGAAGCTTTCTTT. Protein sequence: CASSFRDRDTEAFF.

In this sample, this clone turned up a few times. The chain has TRBV12-3 or TRBV12-4 and TRBJ2-7, with D perhaps matching TRBD2 (6 bases). CDR3 length: 13 residues. The ends were cut back, 8 bases at V and 4 bases at J, with 15 bases in the middle. CDR3 protein: CASRRDGGYEQYF. CDR3 sequence (DNA): TGTGCCAGCCGCCGGGACGGGGGATACGAGCAGTACTTC.

This chain uses TRBV9 with TRBJ1-2; D call uncertain. Germline CDR1 SGDLS, CDR2 YYNGEE. This CDR3 spans 14 amino acids. V lost 0 bases, J lost 8 bases, and 14 bases lay in between. The CDR3 spells CASSVDRVTKGYTF. DNA of the CDR3: TGTGCCAGCAGCGTAGATCGGGTTACGAAAGGCTACACCTTC.

The V gene is TRBV5-1, the J gene TRBJ2-5, with a weak D call TRBD2 (6 bases). CDR3 length equals 17 residues. The germline gives CDR1 SGHRS, CDR2 YFSETQ. Trimming removed 3 bases at V and 2 bases at J, with 20 bases between. Written as DNA, the CDR3 is TGCGCCAGCAGCTCGATATCGGGAGCGCGGACTCAAGAGACCCAGTACTTC. Translated: CASSSISGARTQETQYF.

Concerning this clone itself: This same CDR3 is encoded by further DNA sequences in the sample. The chain couples TRBV12-3 or TRBV12-4 to TRBJ2-7; D not resolved. V gave up 3 bases and J gave up 7 bases, with 7 bases separating them. This CDR3 comprises 11 residues. The DNA of the CDR3 is TGTGCCAGCAGTTTGGCGAGGGAGCAGTACTTC. Its protein product is CASSLAREQYF.

The chain recombines TRBV5-6 with TRBJ2-7; D is unresolved. Per germline, CDR1 SGHDT and CDR2 YYEEEE. The CDR3 extends over 13 amino acids. The V end lost 0 bases, the J end lost 5 bases, and 9 bases lay between the germline ends. CDR3: CASSLGSNHEQYF. CDR3 bases: TGTGCCAGCAGCTTGGGCAGTAACCACGAGCAGTACTTC.

J is TRBJ1-1 and V is TRBV7-2, with 8 positions matching TRBD1. V shed 2 bases, J shed 4 bases, and the junction held 6 bases outside the gene matches. The length of the CDR3 is 15 residues. Germline V gene sequence: CDR1 SGHTA, CDR2 FQGNSA. The DNA for the CDR3 is TGTGCCAGCAGCTTATTGACAGGGGCGGGCACTGAAGCTTTCTTT. This codes for CASSLLTGAGTEAFF.

This clone was counted a single time. This rearrangement joins TRBV5-1 to TRBJ2-1, with D perhaps TRBD2 (6 bases). CDR1 SGHRS and CDR2 YFSETQ come from the germline V gene. V lost 5 bases to trimming and J lost 8 bases, with 14 bases between them. This CDR3 spans 13 amino acids. The CDR3 bases are TGCGCCAGCAGTACCCACGGGGAGGATGAGCAGTTCTTC. This sequence encodes CASSTHGEDEQFF. Based on the CDR3 plus reference TRBV5-1 and TRBJ2-1, the full variable domain is KAGVTQTPRYLIKTRGQQVTLSCSPISGHRSVSWYQQTPGQGLQFLFEYFSETQRNKGNFPGRFSGRQFSNSRSEMNVSTLELGDSALYLCASSTHGEDEQFFGPGTRLTVL.